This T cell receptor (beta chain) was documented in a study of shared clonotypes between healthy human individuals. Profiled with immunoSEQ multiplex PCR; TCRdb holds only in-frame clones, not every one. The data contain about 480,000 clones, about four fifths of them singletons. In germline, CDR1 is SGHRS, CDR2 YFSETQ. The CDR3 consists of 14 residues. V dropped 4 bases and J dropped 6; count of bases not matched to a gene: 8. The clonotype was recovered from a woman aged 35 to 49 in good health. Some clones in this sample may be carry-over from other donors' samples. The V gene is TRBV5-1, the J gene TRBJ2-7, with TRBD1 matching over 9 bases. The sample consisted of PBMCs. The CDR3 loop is CASSPGTGNAEQYF. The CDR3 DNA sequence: TGCGCCAGCAGCCCCGGGACAGGGAATGCCGAGCAGTACTTC.